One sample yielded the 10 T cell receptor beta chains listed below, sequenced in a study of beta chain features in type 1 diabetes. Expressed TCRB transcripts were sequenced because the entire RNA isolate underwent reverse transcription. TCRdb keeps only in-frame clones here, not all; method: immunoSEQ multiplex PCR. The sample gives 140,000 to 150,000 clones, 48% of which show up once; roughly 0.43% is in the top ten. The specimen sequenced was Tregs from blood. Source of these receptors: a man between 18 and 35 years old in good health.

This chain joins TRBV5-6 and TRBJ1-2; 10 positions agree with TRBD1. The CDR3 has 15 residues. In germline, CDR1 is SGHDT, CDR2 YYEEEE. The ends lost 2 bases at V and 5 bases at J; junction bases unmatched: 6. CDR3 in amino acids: CASSFSGGQGYGYTF. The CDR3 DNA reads TGTGCCAGCAGCTTTTCGGGGGGACAGGGGTATGGCTACACCTTC.

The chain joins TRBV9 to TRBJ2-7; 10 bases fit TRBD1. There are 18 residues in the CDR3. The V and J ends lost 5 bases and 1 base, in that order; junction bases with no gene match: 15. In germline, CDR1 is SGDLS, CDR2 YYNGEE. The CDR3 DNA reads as TGTGCCAGCAGTAGAGGTGGGACAGGGGCCCTTCCATCCTACGAGCAGTACTTC. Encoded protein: CASSRGGTGALPSYEQYF.

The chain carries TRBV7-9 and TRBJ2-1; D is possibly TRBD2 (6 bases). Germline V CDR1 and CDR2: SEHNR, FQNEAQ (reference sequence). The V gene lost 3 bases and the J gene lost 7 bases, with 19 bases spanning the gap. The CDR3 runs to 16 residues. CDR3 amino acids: CASSFSRTRRDNEQFF. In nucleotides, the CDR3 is TGTGCCAGCAGCTTTAGTAGGACCAGGCGGGATAATGAGCAGTTCTTC.

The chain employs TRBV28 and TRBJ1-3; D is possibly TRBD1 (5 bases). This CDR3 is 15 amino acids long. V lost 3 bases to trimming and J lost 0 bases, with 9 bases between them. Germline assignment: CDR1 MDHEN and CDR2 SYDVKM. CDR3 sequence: CASSLMGGSGNTIYF. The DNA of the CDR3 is TGTGCCAGCAGTTTGATGGGGGGCTCTGGAAACACCATATATTTT.

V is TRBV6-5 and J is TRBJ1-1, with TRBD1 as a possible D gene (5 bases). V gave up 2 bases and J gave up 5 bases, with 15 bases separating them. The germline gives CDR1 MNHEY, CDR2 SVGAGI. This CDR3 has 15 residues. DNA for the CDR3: TGTGCCAGCAGTTACACGATCCCCGGGGGGACTGAAGCTTTCTTT. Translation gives CASSYTIPGGTEAFF.

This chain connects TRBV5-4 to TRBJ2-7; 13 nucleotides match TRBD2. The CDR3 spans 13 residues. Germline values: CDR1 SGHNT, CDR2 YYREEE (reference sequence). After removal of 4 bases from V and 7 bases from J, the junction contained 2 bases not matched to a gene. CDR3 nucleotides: TGTGCCAGCAGCCCGGGACTAGCGGGGGAGCAGTACTTC. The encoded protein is CASSPGLAGEQYF.

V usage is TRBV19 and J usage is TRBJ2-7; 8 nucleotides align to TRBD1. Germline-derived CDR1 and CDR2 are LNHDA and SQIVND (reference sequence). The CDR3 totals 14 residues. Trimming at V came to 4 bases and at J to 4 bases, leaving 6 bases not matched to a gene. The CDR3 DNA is TGTGCCAGTAGTAGGACAGGGTTTGAATACGAGCAGTACTTC. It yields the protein CASSRTGFEYEQYF.

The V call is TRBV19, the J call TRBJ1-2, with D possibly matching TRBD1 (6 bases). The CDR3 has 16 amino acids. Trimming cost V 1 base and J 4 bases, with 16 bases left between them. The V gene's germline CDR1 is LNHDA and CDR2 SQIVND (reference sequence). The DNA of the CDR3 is TGTGCCAGTAGTATAGGGCCGCAGGGGAACGTCTATGGCTACACCTTC. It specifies CASSIGPQGNVYGYTF.

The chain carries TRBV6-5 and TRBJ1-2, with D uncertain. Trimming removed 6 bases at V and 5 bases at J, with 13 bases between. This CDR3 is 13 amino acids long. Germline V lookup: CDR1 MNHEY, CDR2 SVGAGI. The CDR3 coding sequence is TGTGCCAGCAGGGAAAGGACGGGATATGGCTACACCTTC. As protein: CASRERTGYGYTF.

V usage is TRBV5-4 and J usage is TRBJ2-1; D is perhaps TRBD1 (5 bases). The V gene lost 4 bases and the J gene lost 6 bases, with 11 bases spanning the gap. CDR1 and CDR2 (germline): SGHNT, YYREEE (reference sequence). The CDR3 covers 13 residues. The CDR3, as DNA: TGTGCCAGCAGCCCGCTGGGGCTCAATGAGCAGTTCTTC. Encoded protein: CASSPLGLNEQFF.